The 8 T cell receptor beta chains below were found in one sample sequenced in a study of cytomegalovirus exposure and HLA in healthy donors. The study ran its PCR with 60 Vbeta and 13 Jbeta primers. Clones were sequenced by immunoSEQ multiplex PCR, and TCRdb holds only the in-frame ones, with some missing. Here the sample spans roughly 190,000 clones, about nine tenths being singletons. Sequencing was carried out using PBMCs. The source is a boy aged 2-15 years in good health and CMV-seronegative.

In this sample, this clone turned up once. The chain joins TRBV28 to TRBJ2-5; 7 nucleotides line up with TRBD2. V lost 7 bases to trimming and J lost 5 bases; unmatched junction nucleotides: 7. The V gene's germline CDR1 is MDHEN and CDR2 SYDVKM. The CDR3 loop spans 13 amino acids. DNA for the CDR3: TGTGCCAGCACCACGGGGCGGGGGGAGACCCAGTACTTC. Amino acids: CASTTGRGETQYF. Looking up the rest from reference TRBV28 and TRBJ2-5 gives the full variable domain: DVKVTQSSRYLVKRTGEKVFLECVQDMDHENMFWYRQDPGLGLRLIYFSYDVKMKEKGDIPEGYSVSREKKERFSLILESASTNQTSMYLCASTTGRGETQYFGPGTRLLVL.

DNA for the CDR3: TGTGCCAGCAGCCCCCGTCCTAGCGGGGGGGAGAACACCGGGGAGCTGTTTTTT. This codes for CASSPRPSGGENTGELFF. J is TRBJ2-2 and V is TRBV9, with TRBD2 identical over 12 bases. V was clipped by 4 bases and J by 1 base; unmatched bases: 8. The CDR3 contains 18 residues. Germline V lookup: CDR1 SGDLS, CDR2 YYNGEE.

The chain couples TRBV28 to TRBJ2-3; a possible D gene is TRBD2 (5 bases). Germline CDR1 and CDR2: MDHEN and SYDVKM. The CDR3 is made up of 13 amino acids. Trimming shortened V by 3 bases and J by 11 bases, and 15 bases separated the two germline ends. In DNA form, the CDR3 reads TGTGCCAGCAGTTTGGGGTTAACAGCGGAGCAGTATTTT. Translated: CASSLGLTAEQYF.

This clone was counted a few times. This chain connects TRBV5-1 to TRBJ2-5, with 7 bases aligning to TRBD2. The junction had 6 bases not matched to a gene; V was cut back by 5 bases and J by 2 bases. This CDR3 spans 14 amino acids. Germline V gene sequence: CDR1 SGHRS, CDR2 YFSETQ. CDR3: CASSTGRGQETQYF. The CDR3 nucleotides are TGCGCCAGCAGTACGGGGAGGGGTCAAGAGACCCAGTACTTC. Combining the CDR3 with reference TRBV5-1 and TRBJ2-5 gives the whole variable domain KAGVTQTPRYLIKTRGQQVTLSCSPISGHRSVSWYQQTPGQGLQFLFEYFSETQRNKGNFPGRFSGRQFSNSRSEMNVSTLELGDSALYLCASSTGRGQETQYFGPGTRLLVL.

CDR3 sequence (DNA): TGCGCCAGCAGCCAAGATGGCGGGGGGGGATCCTATGGCTACACCTTC. Amino acids: CASSQDGGGGSYGYTF. V and J are TRBV4-1 and TRBJ1-2; D might be TRBD1 (5 bases). V was shortened by 0 bases and J by 4 bases, with 15 bases between the two germline ends. The CDR3 spans 16 residues. Germline assignment: CDR1 MGHRA and CDR2 YSYEKL.

Concerning this clone itself: A junction end diverges from the germline sequence, so it may reflect a read error. This chain links TRBV7-9 with TRBJ1-2; D remains unclear. Germline loops: CDR1 SEHNR, CDR2 FQNEAQ (reference sequence). This CDR3 is built from 13 residues. CDR3 residues: CSSSLARAEGYTF. In DNA form, the CDR3 reads TGTTCCAGCAGCTTAGCGAGGGCGGAAGGCTACACCTTC. Full variable domain (outside the CDR3, taken from reference TRBV7-9 and TRBJ1-2): DTGVSQNPRHKITKRGQNVTFRCDPISEHNRLYWYRQTLGQGPEFLTYFQNEAQLEKSRLLSDRFSAERPKGSFSTLEIQRTEQGDSAMYLCSSSLARAEGYTFGSGTRLTVV.

The V and J genes are TRBV7-9 and TRBJ2-5; no clear D gene. Germline values: CDR1 SEHNR, CDR2 FQNEAQ (reference sequence). This CDR3 contains 13 residues. With 0 bases removed from V and 11 bases from J, the gap between germline ends came to 13 bases. Here the CDR3 reads CASSLAGLGEQYF. CDR3 sequence (DNA): TGTGCCAGCAGCTTAGCGGGTTTAGGAGAGCAGTACTTC. Filled out from reference TRBV7-9 and TRBJ2-5, the complete variable domain reads DTGVSQNPRHKITKRGQNVTFRCDPISEHNRLYWYRQTLGQGPEFLTYFQNEAQLEKSRLLSDRFSAERPKGSFSTLEIQRTEQGDSAMYLCASSLAGLGEQYFGPGTRLLVL.

This clone has only a few counts. CDR3 DNA: TGCGCCAGCAGCCAAGTATCGGGTTACAATGAGCAGTTCTTC. This encodes CASSQVSGYNEQFF. The genes are TRBV4-1 and TRBJ2-1; D not resolved. Germline V gene data show CDR1 as MGHRA and CDR2 as YSYEKL. The CDR3 has 14 amino acids. V gave up 1 base and J gave up 4 bases, with 8 bases separating them.